These 14 T cell receptor beta chains were all obtained from the same sample, sequenced in a study of Graves' ophthalmopathy and Graves' hyperthyroidism. For repertoire sequencing, the TCR beta CDR3 regions were amplified from RNA transcripts. HTBI-primed first-round RT-PCR preceded second-round multiplex PCR. TCRdb re-analysed the multiplex PCR reads in MiXCR, keeping a single row per CDR3 protein. The table lists over a million distinct CDR3 sequences, about 36% of them singletons. The sequenced sample was peripheral blood or thyroid tissue (not recorded which). The receptors stem from an adult man with Graves' hyperthyroidism.

As regards this clonotype: It may be a read error: a sequence one base away is much more abundant. This chain links TRBV20-1 with TRBJ1-2, with a weak D call TRBD1 (5 bases). The CDR3 length is 13 residues. V was cut by 1 base and J by 6 bases, with 12 bases left in between. The germline CDR1 and CDR2 sequences are DFQATT and SNEGSKA (reference sequence). CDR3 loop: CSARGGRGHGYTF. CDR3 nucleotide sequence: TGCAGTGCTAGAGGGGGACGGGGTCATGGCTACACCTTC.

Points on this clonotype: A junction boundary mismatches the germline segment, possibly from a read error. The chain has TRBV7-2 and TRBJ1-6; possible D gene TRBD1, 5 bases. This CDR3 is built from 17 residues. CDR1 is SGHTA and CDR2 is FQGNSA in the germline V gene. The CDR3 loop is CASSLEFWDGWGSPLHF. CDR3 sequence (DNA): TGCGCCAGCAGCTTGGAGTTTTGGGACGGATGGGGTTCACCCCTCCACTTT.

This chain connects TRBV10-3 to TRBJ1-5, with 11 bases matching TRBD1. The V gene's germline CDR1 is ENHRY and CDR2 SYGVKD. V was clipped by 4 bases and J by 7 bases; unmatched bases: 3. The CDR3 totals 14 residues. The DNA for the CDR3 is TGTGCCATCAGTGGGACAGGGGGCAGCCAGCCCCAGCATTTT. It is translated as CAISGTGGSQPQHF.

The J gene is TRBJ2-5, the V gene TRBV7-9, with a weak D call TRBD1 (6 bases). The CDR3 loop spans 14 amino acids. V lost 5 bases to trimming and J lost 5 bases, with 15 bases between them. Germline CDR1 and CDR2: SEHNR and FQNEAQ (reference sequence). Here the CDR3 DNA reads TGTGCCAGCAGCAAACAGGGCGGGTACGAGACCCAGTACTTC. Its translation: CASSKQGGYETQYF.

CDR3 protein: CAIEAAGGRTSEYEQYF. Written as DNA, the CDR3 is TGTGCCATCGAGGCGGCAGGGGGAAGGACGAGTGAGTACGAGCAGTACTTC. This chain uses TRBV10-3 with TRBJ2-7; 7 positions agree with TRBD1. Germline trimming cut 8 bases from V and 4 bases from J; bases unmatched to any gene: 20. Germline V gene sequence: CDR1 ENHRY, CDR2 SYGVKD. There are 17 residues in the CDR3.

The CDR3 coding sequence is TGCAGCGTTGCGACAGAGAGCTCTGGAAACACCATATATTTT. Protein sequence: CSVATESSGNTIYF. The V gene is TRBV29-1, the J gene TRBJ1-3; D perhaps matches TRBD1 (5 bases). Germline lookup yields CDR1 SQVTM and CDR2 ANQGSEA. The CDR3 spans 14 residues. The V end was cut by 4 bases, the J end by 0 bases, with 10 bases between.

This clonotype came up many times. V gene TRBV5-8 combines with J gene TRBJ1-1; D is unclear. The CDR3 loop spans 12 amino acids. Trimming stripped 7 bases from V and 3 bases from J, with 10 bases between. CDR1 and CDR2 (germline): SGHTS, YDEGEE. CDR3 DNA: TGTGCCAGCGCTAACCGGGACACTGAAGCTTTCTTT. Translation gives CASANRDTEAFF.

This clonotype was picked up many times. This chain connects TRBV20-1 to TRBJ1-5, with no clear D. This CDR3 is 11 amino acids long. Germline loops: CDR1 DFQATT, CDR2 SNEGSKA (reference sequence). V was shortened by 6 bases and J by 9 bases, with 12 bases between the two germline ends. Here the CDR3 reads CSARTVGPQHF. The CDR3 nucleotides read TGCAGTGCCAGGACGGTAGGGCCCCAGCATTTT.

The CDR3 is CSVESVGRETQYF. Written as DNA, the CDR3 is TGCAGCGTTGAATCAGTAGGGAGGGAGACCCAGTACTTC. The V gene is TRBV29-1, the J gene TRBJ2-5; D possibly corresponds to TRBD2 (6 bases). Trimming cost V 2 bases and J 5 bases, with 12 bases left between them. From germline, CDR1 is SQVTM and CDR2 ANQGSEA. The CDR3 spans 13 residues. The full variable domain, rest sourced from reference TRBV29-1 and TRBJ2-5, is SAVISQKPSRDICQRGTSLTIQCQVDSQVTMMFWYRQQPGQSLTLIATANQGSEATYESGFVIDKFPISRPNLTFSTLTVSNMSPEDSSIYLCSVESVGRETQYFGPGTRLLVL.

CDR3 bases: TGCAGTGCTAGAAAGACAGGAGTGGTCGTAGGTCAGCCCCAGCATTTT. This encodes CSARKTGVVVGQPQHF. The chain links TRBV20-1 to TRBJ1-5, with D possibly being TRBD1 (6 bases). V shed 2 bases and J shed 6 bases, with 20 bases lying between them. The length of the CDR3 is 16 residues. CDR1 is DFQATT and CDR2 is SNEGSKA in the germline V gene (reference sequence).

The V gene is TRBV25-1, the J gene TRBJ1-4; D may be TRBD1 (5 bases). The V end was cut by 7 bases, the J end by 8 bases, with 17 bases between. The V gene's germline CDR1 is MGHDK and CDR2 SYGVNS. The CDR3 is 14 amino acids. The CDR3 protein is CASTSGIGKEKLFF. The CDR3 DNA sequence: TGTGCCAGCACTTCAGGGATTGGGAAAGAAAAACTGTTTTTT.

The chain carries TRBV11-2 and TRBJ1-4; 9 nucleotides agree with TRBD1. Germline CDR1 is SGHAT and CDR2 is FQNNGV. This CDR3 spans 15 amino acids. The junction had 5 bases not matched to a gene; V was cut back by 5 bases and J by 4 bases. The CDR3 loop reads CASSKRGQGNEKLFF. The CDR3 DNA reads as TGTGCCAGCAGCAAGAGGGGACAGGGTAATGAAAAACTGTTTTTT.

This clonotype was detected ten times or more. The rearrangement uses TRBV9 and TRBJ1-2; 8 bases match TRBD1. CDR3 size: 17 residues. Germline V gene data show CDR1 as SGDLS and CDR2 as YYNGEE. Trimming at V came to 2 bases and at J to 1 base, leaving 10 bases not matched to a gene. The CDR3 sequence is CASSVEGTGDLNYGYTF. CDR3 nucleotides: TGTGCCAGCAGCGTGGAAGGGACAGGAGACCTTAACTATGGCTACACCTTC.

A note on this clonotype: A much larger clone lies a single base off, so this may be a read error. The chain joins TRBV25-1 to TRBJ1-6, with D unresolved. Germline V gives CDR1 MGHDK, CDR2 SYGVNS. Trimming cost V 2 bases and J 13 bases, with 12 bases left between them. This CDR3 region has 13 residues. The CDR3 here is CASSEHLRRPLHF. The DNA of the CDR3 is TGTGCCAGCAGTGAACATCTCCGACGTCCCCTCCACTTT.